This note documents a single T cell receptor (beta chain) sequence. Its antigen is unknown. This record comes from a study of cytomegalovirus exposure and HLA in healthy donors. Unrecorded immune exposure was likely among donors, who were nominally healthy when sampled. Germline-derived CDR1 and CDR2 are SGHTA and FQGNSA. The CDR3 is 16 residues long. V was pared by 4 bases and J by 13 bases, with 13 bases of the junction left unmatched. Study-level points and caveats: Most TCR sequences were seen very rarely across donors, but some public TCRs occurred in many. Indistinguishability led to the exclusion of some V segments, TRBV6-2 and TRBV6-3 included.

The PCR used 60 Vbeta and 13 Jbeta primers. Libraries were prepared by immunoSEQ multiplex PCR; TCRdb keeps only in-frame clonotypes and omits some of them. The sample holds 55,000 or so clones; roughly 85% are singletons and the top ten take around 1.5%. The receptor's source is a man under 40 in good health and CMV-seronegative. The chain carries TRBV7-2 and TRBJ2-6; 10 bases match TRBD1. What was sequenced was PBMCs. This CDR3 is CASSSRGTGVPMVLTF. For the CDR3, the DNA is TGTGCCAGCAGCTCCCGGGGGACAGGGGTCCCCATGGTCCTGACTTTC. Using reference TRBV7-2 and TRBJ2-6 for the parts outside the CDR3, the full variable domain is GAGVSQSPSNKVTEKGKDVELRCDPISGHTALYWYRQSLGQGLEFLIYFQGNSAPDKSGLPSDRFSAERTGGSVSTLTIQRTQQEDSAVYLCASSSRGTGVPMVLTFGAGSRLTVL.